This TCR beta chain was documented in a study of CD8 T cells in Susac syndrome. The CDR3 sequence is 14 residues long. CDR1 is SEHNR, CDR2 FQNEAQ, per germline (reference sequence). V gave up 6 bases and J gave up 4 bases, with 15 bases separating them. The RNA input was roughly 0.45 to 1 ug, and it was reverse transcribed with random hexamers. MiXCR, run by TCRdb on the immunoSEQ multiplex PCR reads, gives a single entry per CDR3 protein. The table records a few hundred thousand distinct CDR3 sequences, about 94% of them present only once. High-throughput TCR beta sequencing covered peripheral CD8+ and CD4+ T cells.

Sequenced sample: CD8+ T cells from PBMCs. This TCR was recovered from a human donor with multiple sclerosis. This chain joins TRBV7-9 and TRBJ2-5; D remains unclear. CDR3 in DNA: TGTGCCAGCAGGGCCGTCAGCCCGGGAGAGACCCAGTACTTC. This gives the protein CASRAVSPGETQYF.